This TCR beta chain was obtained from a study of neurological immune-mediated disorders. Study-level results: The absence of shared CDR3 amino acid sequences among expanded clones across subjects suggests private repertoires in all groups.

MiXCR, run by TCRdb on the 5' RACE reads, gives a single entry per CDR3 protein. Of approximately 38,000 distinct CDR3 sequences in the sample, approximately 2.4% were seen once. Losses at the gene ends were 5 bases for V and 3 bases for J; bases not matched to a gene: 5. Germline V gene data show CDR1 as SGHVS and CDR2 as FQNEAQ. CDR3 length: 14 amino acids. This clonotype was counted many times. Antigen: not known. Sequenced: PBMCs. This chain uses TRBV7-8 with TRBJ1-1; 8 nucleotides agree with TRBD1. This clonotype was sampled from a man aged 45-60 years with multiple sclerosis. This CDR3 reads CASSPGQGYTEAFF. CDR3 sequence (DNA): TGTGCCAGCAGCCCAGGACAGGGTTACACTGAAGCTTTCTTT.